This TCR beta chain was sequenced in a study of blood T cells in healthy people across ages. Concerning this clonotype: The target antigen is unknown.

Germline lookup yields CDR1 SGHRS and CDR2 YFSETQ. The germline V and J ends were trimmed by 4 bases and 5 bases, with 18 bases remaining between them. The CDR3 runs to 16 residues. The use of a sample-barcoded 5' primer and a J-beta primer mix characterized a second PCR of 7 to 11 cycles. Each of the cDNA molecules was tagged by a template-switch adaptor with 12 random nucleotides. TCRdb called the 5' RACE reads again in MiXCR, with one record for every CDR3 protein. The sample shows some 710,000 distinct CDR3 sequences, around 45% of them seen only once. General study findings and limits: Percentage of naive T cells showed a strong correlation with TCR beta diversity. With donor CMV status unknown, expanded clonotype changes were possibly confounded.

The chain combines TRBV5-1 with TRBJ2-2; TRBD2 is a possible D gene (6 bases). The source material was blood. The clonotype originates from a man older than 75 in good health. CDR3: CASSSSPTRGTGELFF. The CDR3 nucleotides are TGCGCCAGCAGCAGTTCACCGACCCGGGGGACCGGGGAGCTGTTTTTT. The variable domain in full, completed from reference TRBV5-1 and TRBJ2-2, reads KAGVTQTPRYLIKTRGQQVTLSCSPISGHRSVSWYQQTPGQGLQFLFEYFSETQRNKGNFPGRFSGRQFSNSRSEMNVSTLELGDSALYLCASSSSPTRGTGELFFGEGSRLTVL.